This T cell receptor (beta chain) stems from a study of vaccination effects on CD4 cells after COVID-19. The CDR3 has 13 amino acids. Germline values: CDR1 LGHNA, CDR2 YNFKEQ. V was cut by 1 base and J by 1 base, with 4 bases left in between. Regarding this clone: Its antigen is not known.

Study-level findings and limits: Clones arising from infection and from vaccination showed marked clonal contraction late after vaccination.

The assay was immunoSEQ multiplex PCR, and TCRdb's table has in-frame clones only and misses some. The sample has about 46,000 clones; under 85% are singletons. ViraFEST assay sequencing came after antigen-specific CD4+ T cells were expanded with viral peptide pools. Culture proceeded for more than 8 days, and CD4+ T cells were then isolated. Either the BNT162b2 or mRNA-1273 vaccine was given to participants in two doses. The sample was CD4+ T cells from PBMCs cultured with HCoV-OC43 spike peptides, taken after COVID-19 vaccination. Subset reported: HCoV-OC43 spike overlapping peptide pool stimulation. The gene calls are TRBV4-2 and TRBJ2-5; no definite D call. This sequence originates from a human donor who received a COVID-19 vaccine. The CDR3 reads CASSQVPQETQYF. CDR3 nucleotides: TGTGCCAGCAGCCAAGTCCCCCAAGAGACCCAGTACTTC.